This T cell receptor beta chain is from a study of shared clonotypes between healthy human individuals (dated by TCRdb to 2018 to 2021). Turning to the overall study: The cohort included three men and a couple of women between 18 and 49 years of age. For each donor, CD4 naive and CD4 memory were each given three plates, CD8 naive was given two plates, and CD8 memory was given one plate. To increase sequencing depth and limit assay-specific biases, TCR repertoire library preparation and sequencing were carried out by different laboratories using diverse techniques. Blood TCR repertoires of four to six healthy adults were deeply sequenced to estimate repertoire size and the extent of clonotype sharing between individuals. Per donor, leukapheresis produced somewhere between about 0.8 and 9 billion PBMCs. The paper as a whole reports these results and caveats: Only blood was sampled, and tissue TCR repertoires likely differ from those in blood. Naive subsets generally had larger estimated clonotype richness than memory subsets. Incomplete sequencing was indicated by rarefaction of sorted-subset datasets, despite the large sequencing depth. The genetic and exposure-history diversity represented was limited by the small number of donors. Based on pairwise subsampling, the degree of clonotype sharing among donors was expected to be affected by sequencing depth. Higher generation probabilities were observed for clonotypes shared by all four sorted-subset donors than for non-shared clonotypes. Sharing across several donors was observed for around 5% of naive CD4, about 3.2% of naive CD8, 2.3% of memory CD4, and around 0.44% of memory CD8 clonotypes.

Notes on this clone: What antigen it recognizes has not been identified. Qualities for individual bases were not recorded, and no much larger clone is one base off.

Healthy HIV-negative adults with no recently reported acute infections or vaccinations were included as donors. Every donor was a Caucasian adult residing in Nashville, Tennessee, USA. CD4+ T cells were enriched by magnetic negative selection; naive cells were then positively selected on CD45RA, and the negative fraction formed the memory subset. Blood was collected by leukapheresis, and PBMCs were isolated by Ficoll-Histopaque density gradient centrifugation and then cryopreserved in liquid nitrogen vapor phase. Analytical flow cytometry was used to check the purity and quantity of every magnetically sorted T cell population. Genomic DNA was isolated from every sorted fraction and measured by UV absorbance on a Nanodrop 2000c. Using the deep immunoSEQ assay, multiplex PCR amplified TCR CDR3 regions from genomic DNA. Genomic DNA extracted from each cell subset was distributed evenly over all wells of several immunoSEQ 96-well plates, and each plate served as one replicate. For sorted subsets, approximately 190 ng of genomic DNA, equivalent to 30,000 or so T cell genomes, went into each replicate PCR. The purified libraries were quantified using a Qubit 3.0 fluorometer, sized with a Bioanalyzer 2100, and then quantified again using the KAPA Library Quantification kit. Every immunoSEQ 96-well plate was sequenced on a dedicated single-read 150-cycle Illumina NextSeq 550 flow cell. As for the original processing: Because the immunoSEQ output included only junctional sequences and no quality scores, the filtering could not be the same as the filtering used for full-length reads. Sequences were annotated with PyIR, a Python wrapper for IgBLAST v1.9, and V/J genes and CDR3 were assigned using IMGT germline references. Reads with weak V/J assignments (E-value above 1e-6), missing CDR3, stop codons, out-of-frame junctions, or ambiguous translated residues were removed. V3J clonotypes were defined by identical inferred V gene, J gene, and CDR3 amino acid sequence. Percentage overlap between repertoires was computed as shared unique clonotypes divided by the size of the smaller repertoire. RTK rarefaction, the Chao1 estimator, and Recon v2.1 estimates of unobserved clonotypes were used to assess repertoire richness. Generation probabilities were computed with OLGA for all TCRbeta clonotypes obtained by the gDNA method from a few donors. TCRdb obtained this table from immuneACCESS and retained in-frame rearrangements with V and J assigned. These tables miss some clones; where compared with another copy, unresolved V genes account for less than half of the shortfall, and the remainder is unexplained. V, J and clone size are taken as reported in that table, and D and trimming were inferred from the DNA itself. Within this sample are approximately 2,000,000 clones, with 92% of them counted one time only. 0.37% of the sample lies in the top ten.

V is cut by 0 bases and J by 8 bases, and the space between the germline ends is 14 bases. CDR1 and CDR2, per the germline V gene (reference sequence), are SGHKS and YYEKEE. Counted from cysteine to phenylalanine, this CDR3 has 15 amino acids. Just CDR3 DNA is preserved here, 45 bases in frame from base 1. Sequenced: naive CD4+ T cells from PBMCs. The intended sense of this specimen's cell subset or site label: CD45RA+ positively selected. The V and J genes are TRBV5-5 and TRBJ1-4; confidence is insufficient to name the D gene. This clonotype was sampled from a man aged 18 to 29 in good health. Some clones in this sample may be carry-over from other donors' samples. The CDR3 corresponds to CASSLDPTSYEKLFF. The bases are TGTGCCAGCAGCTTGGATCCAACCTCCTACGAAAAACTGTTTTTT.